This entry lists 12 T cell receptor beta chains sequenced from one sample in a study of metastatic and nonmetastatic thyroid tumors. From the PCR reads, TCRdb re-called clones with MiXCR. The sample lists about 25,000 clones, 20% to 25% occurring once. Patients had received no treatment of any kind before thyroid surgery. Sample: adjacent normal tissue. The receptors here all came from a female donor with papillary thyroid cancer or a benign thyroid nodule (not recorded which). Some clones in this sample may be carry-over from other donors' samples.

This clone appeared many times. The V and J genes are TRBV27 and TRBJ2-7, with TRBD1 as a possible D gene (5 bases). V dropped 3 bases and J dropped 2 bases, with 11 bases sitting between them. The CDR3 is 14 residues long. Germline loops: CDR1 MNHEY, CDR2 SMNVEV (reference sequence). CDR3 protein: CASSFVQGPYEQYF. The CDR3 coding sequence is TGTGCCAGCAGTTTCGTGCAGGGCCCCTACGAGCAGTACTTC.

This clone was seen ten or more times. This sequence joins TRBV9 and TRBJ1-1; possibly TRBD1 for D (5 bases). The CDR3 is made up of 16 amino acids. Trimming removed 0 bases at V and 4 bases at J, with 16 bases between. Germline assignment: CDR1 SGDLS and CDR2 YYNGEE. CDR3 bases: TGTGCCAGCAGCGTAGGAGGGTCTCAGGGTCTCACTGAAGCTTTCTTT. Residues: CASSVGGSQGLTEAFF. Based on the CDR3 plus reference TRBV9 and TRBJ1-1, the full variable domain is DSGVTQTPKHLITATGQRVTLRCSPRSGDLSVYWYQQSLDQGLQFLIQYYNGEERAKGNILERFSAQQFPDLHSELNLSSLELGDSALYFCASSVGGSQGLTEAFFGQGTRLTVV.

This clone was detected many times. The chain couples TRBV9 to TRBJ2-7; D might be TRBD2 (5 bases). Germline CDR1 and CDR2: SGDLS and YYNGEE. V lost 0 bases and J lost 3, with 16 bases in between. The CDR3 is 16 residues long. The CDR3 loop reads CASSVEAGRNNYEQYF. For the CDR3, the DNA is TGTGCCAGCAGCGTAGAGGCGGGCAGGAACAACTACGAGCAGTACTTC.

This clone was seen a single time. Its ends do not fully match the called genes, so a read error is possible. The chain recombines TRBV5-4 with TRBJ2-7; 9 bases match TRBD2. Germline V gives CDR1 SGHNT, CDR2 YYREEE (reference sequence). This CDR3 comprises 17 residues. In nucleotides, the CDR3 is TGTGCCAGCAGCTTGGTAGGAGGCGGGAGGGCCTATAACGAGCAGCACTTC. Encoded protein: CASSLVGGGRAYNEQHF.

There are many counts of this clone. The CDR3 DNA reads TGCAGTGCTAGCTGGACTAGCGGATCCACCGGGGAGCTGTTTTTT. Its protein product is CSASWTSGSTGELFF. This rearrangement joins TRBV20-1 to TRBJ2-2; 10 bases map to TRBD2. Trimming took 3 bases from V and 4 from J; bases not matched to a gene: 5. Germline V gene lookup returns CDR1 DFQATT and CDR2 SNEGSKA (reference sequence). CDR3 length: 15 residues.

V and J are TRBV20-1 and TRBJ1-6; no definite D call. This CDR3 spans 16 amino acids. Germline CDR1 reads DFQATT; CDR2 reads SNEGSKA (reference sequence). The ends were cut back, 5 bases at V and 5 bases at J, with 19 bases in the middle. In DNA, the CDR3 is TGCAGTGCTCTTAGGTTTGGGTTATACGATAATTCACCCCTCCACTTT. Its protein is CSALRFGLYDNSPLHF.

By sample share, this clone is medium-sized. V is TRBV12-3 or TRBV12-4 and J is TRBJ2-1; D might be TRBD2 (6 bases). The CDR3 sequence is 15 residues long. Trimming cost V 3 bases and J 0 bases, with 9 bases left between them. This chain's CDR3 is CASSFGGISYNEQFF. The CDR3 nucleotides are TGTGCCAGCAGTTTCGGCGGGATCTCCTACAATGAGCAGTTCTTC.

This clone showed up just a few times. The final CDR3 position lacks the conserved phenylalanine or tryptophan, pointing to a likely read error. The chain links TRBV27 to TRBJ2-1; D is undetermined. CDR1 is MNHEY and CDR2 is SMNVEV in the germline V gene (reference sequence). V was cut by 4 bases and J by 6 bases, with 16 bases left in between. The length of the CDR3 is 15 residues. Here the CDR3 DNA reads TGTGCCAGCAGTTGGGGAAAGAGTCCCTCCAATGAGCAGTTCCTC. As protein: CASSWGKSPSNEQFL.

This clone appeared a few times. DNA for the CDR3: TGTGCCAGCAGTTTGGCTATCATATTCACCGGGGAGCTGTTTTTT. Amino acids: CASSLAIIFTGELFF. The chain has TRBV12-3 or TRBV12-4 and TRBJ2-2; the D is unclear. V was shortened by 3 bases and J by 4 bases, with 12 bases between the two germline ends. CDR3 length equals 15 residues.

In this sample, this clone turned up many times. The sample contains more than one DNA sequence encoding this CDR3. This sequence joins TRBV7-2 and TRBJ2-5; either TRBD1 or TRBD2 may supply D (5 bases each). Germline CDR1 reads SGHTA; CDR2 reads FQGNSA. The CDR3 contains 13 residues. The V gene lost 8 bases and the J gene lost 3 bases, with 13 bases spanning the gap. The CDR3 sequence is CASSRGTEETQYF. The CDR3 nucleotides are TGTGCCAGCTCCCGAGGGACGGAAGAGACCCAGTACTTC.

This clone was recorded many times. This chain connects TRBV3-1 to TRBJ2-2; D uncertain. Germline CDR1 reads LGHDT; CDR2 reads YNNKEL (reference sequence). This CDR3 contains 11 residues. Trimming took 4 bases from V and 9 from J, leaving 6 bases between them. CDR3 nucleotide sequence: TGTGCCAGCAGCCGCGAAAGGGAGCTGTTTTTT. Translation gives CASSRERELFF.

This clone was detected a few times. The V call is TRBV6-1, the J call TRBJ1-2; unclear D gene. CDR3 size: 13 residues. Germline V gene sequence: CDR1 MNHNS, CDR2 SASEGT. V was cut by 6 bases and J by 6 bases, with 14 bases left in between. CDR3: CASRTSGLDGYTF. DNA of the CDR3: TGTGCCAGCAGGACCTCGGGGTTAGATGGCTACACCTTC.